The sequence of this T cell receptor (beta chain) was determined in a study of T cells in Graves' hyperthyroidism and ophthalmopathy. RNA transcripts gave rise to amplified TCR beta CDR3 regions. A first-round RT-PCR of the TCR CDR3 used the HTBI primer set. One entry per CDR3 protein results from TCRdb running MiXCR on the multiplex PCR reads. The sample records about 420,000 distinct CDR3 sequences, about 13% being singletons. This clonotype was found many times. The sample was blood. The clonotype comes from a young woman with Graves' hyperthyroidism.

Here the CDR3 reads CASSLNQGAETQYF. The CDR3 DNA reads as TGTGCCAGCAGCTTAAACCAGGGTGCCGAGACCCAGTACTTC. This chain connects TRBV7-9 to TRBJ2-5, with D possibly being TRBD1 (5 bases). The germline V gene encodes CDR1 SEHNR and CDR2 FQNEAQ (reference sequence). The ends were cut back, 2 bases at V and 5 bases at J, with 12 bases in the middle. The CDR3 sequence is 14 residues long.